Presented here are 29 T cell receptor beta chains from one specimen sequenced in a study of long-term antiretroviral therapy in people with HIV (dated by TCRdb to 2022 to 2024). The immunoSEQ hsTCRB v3.0 assay was used at survey level resolution to sequence the TRB variable region. In TCRdb, the immuneACCESS table is reduced to in-frame sequences with V and J assigned. These tables do not hold every clone; where another copy was compared, an unresolved V gene accounts for under half, and the others remain unexplained. The sample table records around 30,000 clones; roughly 78% of these occur just once. The top ten clones comprise around a tenth of the sample. The sample in question was unsorted PBMCs, obtained 1.5 years before starting antiretroviral therapy. The source is a man aged 18 to 29 with HIV.

The V call is TRBV11-2, the J call TRBJ2-3, with TRBD2 matching over 7 bases. The CDR3 length is 17 residues. With 1 base clipped from V and 2 bases from J, the junction kept 9 bases outside the gene matches. Germline V gene sequence: CDR1 SGHAT, CDR2 FQNNGV. CDR3 DNA: TGTGCCAGCAGCTTAGCGCCAGCGGGGACCTTCACAGATACGCAGTATTTT. Translated: CASSLAPAGTFTDTQYF.

The genes are TRBV18 and TRBJ1-3; no clear D gene. V lost 7 bases, J lost 0 bases, and 10 bases lay in between. The CDR3 has 14 amino acids. Per the germline V gene, CDR1 is KGHSH and CDR2 is LQKENI. CDR3: CASFEVLSGNTIYF. CDR3 coding DNA: TGTGCCAGCTTCGAGGTGCTCTCTGGAAACACCATATATTTT.

The V gene is TRBV7-9, the J gene TRBJ2-7; the match to TRBD2 covers 7 bases. Germline loops: CDR1 SEHNR, CDR2 FQNEAQ (reference sequence). The V segment lost 1 base and the J segment 0 bases; nucleotides outside the gene matches: 12. CDR3 length equals 18 residues. CDR3 amino acids: CASSLDRAGSSFSYEQYF. The CDR3, as DNA: TGTGCCAGCAGCTTAGATCGAGCGGGATCCTCTTTCTCCTACGAGCAGTACTTC.

This chain uses TRBV6-5 with TRBJ1-6, with unresolved D. The CDR3 sequence is 14 residues long. Trimming removed 6 bases from V and 7 bases from J, with 13 bases in between. From germline, CDR1 is MNHEY and CDR2 SVGAGI. The CDR3 here is CASRLIQGNSPLHF. The CDR3 nucleotides read TGTGCCAGCAGGCTAATACAAGGAAATTCACCCCTCCACTTT.

The rearrangement joins TRBV5-6 to TRBJ2-3; perhaps TRBD2 as D (5 bases). Trimming shortened V by 2 bases and J by 3 bases, and 13 bases separated the two germline ends. The CDR3 runs 15 residues. Germline CDR1 reads SGHDT; CDR2 reads YYEEEE. CDR3 protein: CASSLSGRDTDTQYF. Written as DNA, the CDR3 is TGTGCCAGCAGCTTATCGGGAAGGGATACAGATACGCAGTATTTT.

This clone was counted a few times. Other DNA sequences in the same sample also yield this CDR3. The V and J genes are TRBV10-1 and TRBJ2-1; D may be TRBD1 (5 bases). The CDR3 covers 13 residues. The ends were cut back, 4 bases at V and 4 bases at J, with 8 bases in the middle. Germline CDR1 and CDR2: WNHNN and SYGVQD (reference sequence). CDR3 region: CASSGDSYNEQFF. DNA of the CDR3: TGCGCCAGCAGTGGTGACAGTTACAATGAGCAGTTCTTC.

This clone was found a few times. The V call is TRBV9, the J call TRBJ2-2; TRBD1 agrees at 7 bases. There are 13 residues in the CDR3. The junction had 2 bases not matched to a gene; V was cut back by 6 bases and J by 3 bases. CDR1 is SGDLS, CDR2 YYNGEE, per germline. The CDR3: CASKTGHTGELFF. CDR3 sequence (DNA): TGTGCCAGCAAGACAGGGCACACCGGGGAGCTGTTTTTT.

The CDR3 DNA follows: TGTGCCAGCAACCCCGACGCAGCGGGGACCTACGAGCAGTACTTC. It specifies CASNPDAAGTYEQYF. This chain joins TRBV5-4 and TRBJ2-7; TRBD2 aligns across 7 bases. V was pared by 6 bases and J by 2 bases, with 11 bases of the junction left unmatched. Germline CDR1 and CDR2: SGHNT and YYREEE (reference sequence). CDR3 length equals 15 residues. The full variable domain, rest sourced from reference TRBV5-4 and TRBJ2-7, is ETGVTQSPTHLIKTRGQQVTLRCSSQSGHNTVSWYQQALGQGPQFIFQYYREEENGRGNFPPRFSGLQFPNYSSELNVNALELDDSALYLCASNPDAAGTYEQYFGPGTRLTVT.

The rearrangement uses TRBV7-2 and TRBJ1-1, with D possibly matching TRBD1 (5 bases). This CDR3 comprises 15 residues. V lost 2 bases and J 3 bases, leaving 13 bases between the germline ends. CDR1 SGHTA and CDR2 FQGNSA come from the germline V gene. This CDR3 reads CASSLLDSLYTEAFF. The CDR3, as DNA: TGTGCCAGCAGCTTACTCGACAGTCTGTACACTGAAGCTTTCTTT.

The CDR3 sequence: CASSSLIGTGGEYLNYGYTF. CDR3 nucleotides: TGCGCCAGCAGCTCACTCATCGGGACAGGGGGCGAGTATCTGAACTATGGCTACACCTTC. The V call is TRBV5-1, the J call TRBJ1-2; 12 nucleotides match TRBD1. V shed 3 bases and J 2 bases; nucleotides not matched to a gene: 17. Germline V lookup: CDR1 SGHRS, CDR2 YFSETQ. CDR3 length equals 20 residues.

Note on this clone: Sequence at one end of the junction differs from germline and may be a read error. The chain couples TRBV7-7 to TRBJ2-7; 7 bases fit TRBD2. CDR1 is SSHAT and CDR2 is FNYEAQ in the germline V gene (reference sequence). This CDR3 comprises 13 residues. CDR3 coding DNA: TGTGCTAGCAGCCCCGGGGGGACCTACGAGCAGTACTTC. It encodes CASSPGGTYEQYF.

The chain is built from TRBV11-2 and TRBJ2-3; TRBD2 is a possible D gene (6 bases). Germline CDR1 reads SGHAT; CDR2 reads FQNNGV. Trimming cost V 1 base and J 0 bases, with 11 bases left between them. CDR3 length: 16 amino acids. The CDR3 DNA is TGTGCCAGCAGCTTAGCCCTAGCGATTAGCACAGATACGCAGTATTTT. Protein sequence: CASSLALAISTDTQYF. The whole variable domain, remainder taken from reference TRBV11-2 and TRBJ2-3, is EAGVAQSPRYKIIEKRQSVAFWCNPISGHATLYWYQQILGQGPKLLIQFQNNGVVDDSQLPKDRFSAERLKGVDSTLKIQPAKLEDSAVYLCASSLALAISTDTQYFGPGTRLTVL.

The chain uses TRBV19 and TRBJ2-7, with 10 bases identical to TRBD2. Trimming at V came to 1 base and at J to 3 bases, leaving 0 bases not matched to a gene. Looked up from germline, CDR1 is LNHDA and CDR2 is SQIVND (reference sequence). The CDR3 covers 14 residues. CDR3 protein: CASSIASGGYEQYF. Here the CDR3 DNA reads TGTGCCAGTAGTATAGCTAGCGGGGGCTACGAGCAGTACTTC.

The rearrangement joins TRBV7-9 to TRBJ1-5; tentative D call: TRBD1 (6 bases). The CDR3 totals 14 residues. CDR1 SEHNR and CDR2 FQNEAQ come from the germline V gene (reference sequence). V dropped 5 bases and J dropped 7 bases, with 15 bases sitting between them. CDR3 nucleotide sequence: TGTGCCAGCAGCCTACAGGGAGTCAAGCAGCCCCAGCATTTT. This codes for CASSLQGVKQPQHF.

CDR3 sequence reads: CASSQDVRRGAKNIQYF. Here the CDR3 DNA reads TGTGCCAGCAGCCAAGATGTAAGGCGGGGGGCCAAAAACATTCAGTACTTC. The rearrangement joins TRBV4-2 to TRBJ2-4; 7 bases are shared with TRBD2. This CDR3 contains 17 residues. The ends lost 0 bases at V and 1 base at J; junction bases unmatched: 6. Germline V gene sequence: CDR1 LGHNA, CDR2 YNFKEQ.

CDR3 DNA sequence: TGTGCCAGCAGTTATTCAGGGGGCAGTGGCTACACCTTC. Amino acids: CASSYSGGSGYTF. The chain links TRBV27 to TRBJ1-2; 8 bases align to TRBD1. Trimming cost V 4 bases and J 7 bases; bases outside gene matches: 5. The germline V gene has CDR1 MNHEY and CDR2 SMNVEV (reference sequence). The CDR3 is made up of 13 amino acids.

The chain combines TRBV28 with TRBJ1-2, with D possibly being TRBD1 (6 bases). The CDR3 has 14 amino acids. From germline, CDR1 is MDHEN and CDR2 SYDVKM. With 2 bases removed from V and 8 bases from J, the gap between germline ends came to 15 bases. DNA of the CDR3: TGTGCCAGCAGTTTAAGGTTGGGGGGCGGGGGCTACACCTTC. As protein: CASSLRLGGGGYTF.

This clone showed up just a few times. V gene TRBV7-2 combines with J gene TRBJ2-7; 7 nucleotides agree with TRBD1. The CDR3 is 16 amino acids. The V segment lost 5 bases and the J segment 7 bases; nucleotides outside the gene matches: 17. In germline, CDR1 is SGHTA, CDR2 FQGNSA. CDR3 nucleotide sequence: TGTGCCAGCAGCCCTAGGACAGGCTACTCCCCACGGGAGCAGTACTTC. It encodes CASSPRTGYSPREQYF.

J is TRBJ1-1 and V is TRBV30, with a tentative D call TRBD1 (6 bases). V was clipped by 2 bases and J by 9 bases, with 16 bases between them. Germline V gene lookup returns CDR1 GTSNPN and CDR2 SVGIG (reference sequence). The CDR3 is 13 residues long. The CDR3 here is CAWSWGVQGKAFF. CDR3 DNA: TGTGCCTGGAGTTGGGGTGTACAGGGTAAAGCTTTCTTT.

This chain uses TRBV10-3 with TRBJ2-2; D is ambiguous. V lost 0 bases and J lost 6, with 8 bases in between. CDR3 length: 14 amino acids. CDR1 is ENHRY and CDR2 is SYGVKD in the germline V gene. The CDR3 here is CAISESGSPGELFF. In DNA, the CDR3 is TGTGCCATCAGTGAGTCGGGGTCCCCCGGGGAGCTGTTTTTT.

The gene calls are TRBV5-6 and TRBJ2-1; the D is unclear. This CDR3 comprises 18 residues. The V gene's germline CDR1 is SGHDT and CDR2 YYEEEE. Trimming removed 4 bases from V and 5 bases from J, with 25 bases in between. For the CDR3, the DNA is TGTGCCAGCAGCCCCGGACGTCGCGGAGTCCGGTCTAACAATGAGCAGTTCTTC. Protein sequence: CASSPGRRGVRSNNEQFF.

V and J are TRBV15 and TRBJ2-5; TRBD2 agrees at 7 bases. Losses at the gene ends were 2 bases for V and 1 base for J; bases not matched to a gene: 1. CDR1 is LNHNV, CDR2 YYDKDF, per germline (reference sequence). There are 14 residues in the CDR3. The CDR3, as DNA: TGTGCCACCAGCAGAAAGCGGGGCCAAGAGACCCAGTACTTC. It codes for CATSRKRGQETQYF. Variable domain in full (rest from reference TRBV15 and TRBJ2-5): DAMVIQNPRYQVTQFGKPVTLSCSQTLNHNVMYWYQQKSSQAPKLLFHYYDKDFNNEADTPDNFQSRRPNTSFCFLDIRSPGLGDTAMYLCATSRKRGQETQYFGPGTRLLVL.

The chain carries TRBV19 and TRBJ1-1; no clear D gene. Germline V CDR1 and CDR2: LNHDA, SQIVND (reference sequence). Trimming pared 2 bases from V and 4 bases from J, leaving 8 bases between. The CDR3 consists of 13 residues. CDR3 residues: CASSILGSTEAFF. The CDR3 DNA sequence: TGTGCCAGTAGTATATTAGGGTCCACTGAAGCTTTCTTT.

This sequence joins TRBV19 and TRBJ1-1; 8 positions agree with TRBD1. Germline loops: CDR1 LNHDA, CDR2 SQIVND (reference sequence). This CDR3 has 14 amino acids. The J segment lost 4 bases and the V segment lost 8 bases, leaving 9 bases of the junction unmatched. CDR3 sequence (DNA): TGTGCCAGTGGCCAGGGGGCTTACGTCACTGAAGCTTTCTTT. It specifies CASGQGAYVTEAFF.

The rearrangement joins TRBV6-1 to TRBJ2-1; TRBD2 matches 9 bases. CDR1 MNHNS and CDR2 SASEGT come from the germline V gene. Trimming removed 7 bases from V and 6 bases from J; junction bases left unmatched: 10. CDR3 size: 15 residues. The CDR3: CASILGRLAANEQFF. The CDR3 DNA is TGTGCCAGCATACTAGGGAGACTAGCGGCCAATGAGCAGTTCTTC.

The chain couples TRBV11-1 to TRBJ2-7; either TRBD1 or TRBD2 may fit D (5 bases each). The CDR3 contains 15 residues. From germline, CDR1 is SGHAT and CDR2 FQDESV (reference sequence). V was trimmed by 3 bases and J by 0 bases, leaving 12 bases between them. CDR3 bases: TGTGCCAGCAGCTTGGCAGGGACGACCTCCTACGAGCAGTACTTC. Its translation is CASSLAGTTSYEQYF.

The CDR3 bases are TGCAGCGTCGTTCGGGGAACTGAAGCTTTCTTT. It codes for CSVVRGTEAFF. The chain joins TRBV29-1 to TRBJ1-1; D not resolved. The ends were cut back, 6 bases at V and 5 bases at J, with 10 bases in the middle. From germline, CDR1 is SQVTM and CDR2 ANQGSEA. There are 11 residues in the CDR3.

The genes are TRBV13 and TRBJ2-7; D is uncertain. Germline CDR1 reads PRHDT; CDR2 reads FYEKMQ (reference sequence). With 1 base removed from V and 6 bases from J, the gap between germline ends came to 7 bases. There are 12 residues in the CDR3. The CDR3 nucleotides read TGTGCCAGCAGCTTAGTGCCGGGCGAGCAGTACTTC. Its protein is CASSLVPGEQYF.

The chain combines TRBV6-1 with TRBJ1-1, with 7 nucleotides matching TRBD1. V trimming: 5 bases; J trimming: 4 bases; junction bases outside the gene matches: 10. This CDR3 is built from 15 residues. Germline loops: CDR1 MNHNS, CDR2 SASEGT. The CDR3 here is CASSPRQGGSTEAFF. The CDR3 DNA reads TGTGCCAGCAGTCCCCGACAGGGAGGGAGCACTGAAGCTTTCTTT.